This T cell receptor beta chain was identified in a study of radiotherapy plus CTLA-4 blockade in lung cancer. Study-wide findings and caveats: Clones derived from tumor TCRs expanded in blood after radiotherapy plus ipilimumab.

Profiled with immunoSEQ multiplex PCR; TCRdb holds only in-frame clones, not every one. The sample includes over 35,000 clones, 60% to 80% of them seen just once. V lost 3 bases to trimming and J lost 3 bases, with 8 bases between them. CDR1 and CDR2 (germline): SGHVS, FNYEAQ. This CDR3 spans 13 amino acids. Turning to this clone: Its target is unknown.

This sequence originates from a human donor with non-small cell lung cancer whose response to radiotherapy plus ipilimumab could not be evaluated. Specimen: peripheral blood, collected from a patient treated with radiotherapy plus ipilimumab. J is TRBJ1-1 and V is TRBV7-6; the D gene is possibly TRBD1 (6 bases). The CDR3 DNA is TGTGCCAGCAGCTTGAGACAGGACACTGAAGCTTTCTTT. Translation: CASSLRQDTEAFF.